This TCR beta chain was recorded in a study of blood T cell repertoires in COVID-19. The assay was immunoSEQ multiplex PCR, and TCRdb's table has in-frame clones only and misses some. The table lists more than 300,000 clones, 90% to 95% of them singletons, with 3% to 5% in the top ten. Deletions cut 4 bases from V and 0 bases from J, with 16 bases between. The CDR3 length is 17 residues. The V gene's germline CDR1 is LGHDT and CDR2 YNNKEL (reference sequence). Specimen: PBMCs or T cells enriched from blood (not recorded which). The chain couples TRBV3-1 (or the pseudogene TRBV3-2) to TRBJ1-3; D might be TRBD1 (5 bases). This clonotype was sampled from a woman in her twenties or thirties who had been exposed to COVID-19. The CDR3 DNA follows: TGTGCCAGCAGCCCACGGGACTTTGTGAGCTCTGGAAACACCATATATTTT. It codes for CASSPRDFVSSGNTIYF.